The TCR beta chain under discussion was sequenced for a study of identical twins. Whole-study findings and limits: In monozygotic twins, models underestimated the sharing of out-of-frame TCR alpha. Abundant beta clonotypes from cord blood had fewer insertions, unlike memory repertoires, which showed none.

TCRdb reanalysed the 5' RACE reads using MiXCR and keeps one entry per CDR3 protein. The sample has around 370,000 distinct CDR3 sequences, roughly 9% seen once. Healthy Caucasian donors formed the entire cohort. On this clonotype itself: Its antigen is not known.

This sequence originates from a woman in her 50s in good health. Material for sequencing was naive T cells sorted from blood.

The CDR3 sequence: CASSPTDKQPYEQYF. The CDR3 nucleotides read TGTGCCAGCTCACCGACAGACAAGCAGCCTTACGAGCAGTACTTC. The chain couples TRBV18 to TRBJ2-7, with D possibly matching TRBD1 (5 bases). V lost 3 bases and J 4 bases, leaving 16 bases between the germline ends. CDR3 length equals 15 residues. Germline V CDR1 and CDR2: KGHSH, LQKENI.